This T cell receptor beta chain was observed in a study of blood T cell repertoires in COVID-19. The V end lost 4 bases, the J end lost 3 bases, and 11 bases lay between the germline ends. The CDR3 is 14 amino acids. CDR1 and CDR2 (germline): SGHRS, YFSETQ. Under the authors' procedure: How many nucleated cells were present was estimated from reference gene primer amplification. Libraries were prepared by immunoSEQ multiplex PCR; TCRdb keeps only in-frame clonotypes and omits some of them. The DNA was the basis for D and trimming; V, J and clone size are from that table. The table records some 390,000 clones, around 87% of them present only once.

The sequenced sample consisted of peripheral blood. This TCR came from a woman aged 55-69 years with COVID-19, enrolled during active disease. This chain connects TRBV5-1 to TRBJ2-1; possible D gene TRBD2, 5 bases. The CDR3 reads CASSPLGSYNEQFF. CDR3 nucleotide sequence: TGCGCCAGCAGCCCCCTAGGGAGCTACAATGAGCAGTTCTTC.